This entry lists 5 T cell receptor beta chains sequenced from one sample in a study of prognosis after radiotherapy for stage I lung cancer. Two-round multiplex PCR on genomic DNA was the method by which TCR beta CDR3 was amplified. Each TRBV and TRBJ gene had its own primer in the first PCR round. TCRdb reprocessed the multiplex PCR reads with MiXCR, giving one entry per CDR3 protein. The sample yields about 16,000 distinct CDR3 sequences, around two fifths seen once. Sequencing was performed on PBMCs, taken before or after stereotactic body radiation therapy (not recorded which). These receptors came from a donor at least 50 years old with non-small cell lung cancer.

As to this clonotype: Mismatch with germline at one junction end may stem from a read error. The chain has TRBV7-9 and TRBJ2-5, with D perhaps TRBD2 (6 bases). There are 13 residues in the CDR3. Germline values: CDR1 SEHNR, CDR2 FQNEAQ (reference sequence). CDR3 DNA: TGTGCCAGCAGCTTAGCAGGGGCGGGGACCAAGTACTTC. Residues: CASSLAGAGTKYF.

J is TRBJ1-5 and V is TRBV18; no reliable D call. V lost 9 bases to trimming and J lost 4 bases, with 16 bases between them. This CDR3 spans 14 amino acids. Germline assignment: CDR1 KGHSH and CDR2 LQKENI. CDR3: CASHRSLANQPQHF. CDR3 DNA: TGTGCCAGTCACCGATCGTTGGCTAATCAGCCCCAGCATTTT.

With respect to this clonotype: A much larger clonotype is one base distant, so this may be a read error. CDR3 sequence reads: CASSLQGRNSGANVLTF. In DNA, the CDR3 is TGTGCCAGCAGTCTCCAGGGACGGAACTCTGGGGCCAACGTCCTGACTTTC. This chain links TRBV2 with TRBJ2-6; D possibly uses TRBD1 or TRBD2 (5 bases each). This CDR3 has 17 residues. Trimming shortened V by 5 bases and J by 0 bases, and 14 bases separated the two germline ends. Germline V gene lookup returns CDR1 SNHLY and CDR2 FYNNEI.

The rearrangement links TRBV19 to TRBJ2-3; 10 bases are shared with TRBD1. CDR1 is LNHDA, CDR2 SQIVND, per germline (reference sequence). Trimming at V came to 4 bases and at J to 6 bases, leaving 7 bases not matched to a gene. This CDR3 spans 15 amino acids. The DNA for the CDR3 is TGTGCCAGTAGTACCGGACAGGGGGTGAGGGATACGCAGTATTTT. Translating it yields CASSTGQGVRDTQYF.

The rearrangement uses TRBV20-1 and TRBJ1-1; 8 positions match TRBD1. The CDR3 is made up of 13 amino acids. V was clipped by 3 bases and J by 5 bases; unmatched bases: 5. Germline V gives CDR1 DFQATT, CDR2 SNEGSKA (reference sequence). CDR3 bases: TGCAGTGCTAGTCAGGGGGCGCAAACTGAAGCTTTCTTT. It is translated as CSASQGAQTEAFF.